Detailed here is one T cell receptor beta chain. There is no known antigen for this receptor. No clone much larger than this one lies a single base away; base qualities are absent. Enrolling through a virtual design, the prospective study's participants ranged in age from roughly 18 to 100 years and lived across about two dozen United States geographic areas. In the prospective study, cohorts were assigned on the basis of participant-reported clinical history obtained from a screening survey and a study questionnaire. ImmuneRACE Cohort 3 recovered participants were defined by two consecutive negative NP/OP PCR tests, healthcare professional clearance, or symptom resolution. In the prospective study, mobile phlebotomists collected whole blood, serum and a nasopharyngeal or oropharyngeal swab from each participant. Participants in the prospective study had the option to provide additional blood draws and questionnaires over a roughly two-month period. Blood samples from the prospective study were shipped frozen or at room temperature prior to DNA extraction.

The data derive from a study of blood T cell repertoires in COVID-19 (dated by TCRdb to about 2020). About the investigation overall: Samples from collaborators originated in the United States, Italy and Spain and spanned both the acute and convalescent phases of COVID-19. The material from the prospective study consisted of cDNA or gDNA derived from T cells, B-cell-depleted T cells, or PBMCs. Subjects who had been exposed to COVID-19, were actively infected with it, or had recovered from it provided the deeply sampled blood TCRbeta repertoires that made up the dataset. The repertoires were made available in a free public database intended to serve as a resource for research on the immune response to SARS-CoV-2. The samples were drawn from two sources: the first 160 participants of the ongoing ImmuneRACE study, and 1,000 to 1,500 subjects contributed by 6 global collaborators. A de-identified subject ID, COVID-19 status, age in years and sex were almost always included in the sample metadata. Where HLA class I and class II types were available, the types were taken from metadata supplied by the sample provider, not from assay-based typing.

TCRbeta CDR3 regions were amplified from genomic DNA by means of the immunoSEQ Assay, a bias-controlled multiplex PCR. Regarding the original processing steps: The number of nucleated cells in each sample was estimated by amplification of reference gene primers within the assay. Sequence reads were collapsed and filtered to measure the absolute abundance of every unique TCRbeta CDR3 rearrangement. Productive Simpson clonality was computed per sample as the square root of Simpson's diversity index over productive rearrangements. TCRdb stores this immuneACCESS table with in-frame sequences only. Part of the clones is absent; in the studies checked, under half of the shortfall reflects unresolved V genes, and no reason is known for the rest. The V and J calls and the clone size are those of that table, but D and trimming were determined from the DNA. The sample contains hundreds of thousands of clones, roughly 91% of them found a single time. About a tenth of the sample is in the top ten clones.

From the cysteine through the phenylalanine, the CDR3 covers 16 amino acids. Only CDR3 DNA remains: 48 bases, in frame from the first base. Here V drops 0 bases and J drops 5 bases, and the junction holds 6 bases not matched to any gene. CDR1 SGDLS and CDR2 YYNGEE were looked up in the germline V gene. Study-wide findings and limitations: The amount of clinical and demographic metadata varied by source and participant and was provided uncurated.

The sequence joins TRBV9 to TRBJ2-7; 12 bases in the middle match TRBD1. This clonotype was obtained from a woman aged 25 to 39 who had recovered from COVID-19. What was sequenced was PBMCs or T cells enriched from blood (not recorded which). The DNA sequence reads TGTGCCAGCAGCGTAGGTGGGACAGGGGGCCTCGACGAGCAGTACTTC. Protein translation: CASSVGGTGGLDEQYF.